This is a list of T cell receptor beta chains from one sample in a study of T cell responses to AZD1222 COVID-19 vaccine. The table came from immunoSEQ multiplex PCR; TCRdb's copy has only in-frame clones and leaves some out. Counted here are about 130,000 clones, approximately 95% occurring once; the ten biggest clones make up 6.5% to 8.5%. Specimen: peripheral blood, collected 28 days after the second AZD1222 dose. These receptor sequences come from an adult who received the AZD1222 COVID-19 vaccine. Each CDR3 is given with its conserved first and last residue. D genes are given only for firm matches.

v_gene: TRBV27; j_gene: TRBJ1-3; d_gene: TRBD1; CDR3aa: CASAPGTAEPPRRNTIYF
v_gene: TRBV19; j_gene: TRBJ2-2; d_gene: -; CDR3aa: CASGRGTGELFF
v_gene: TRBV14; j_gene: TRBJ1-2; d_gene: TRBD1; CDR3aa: CASQLGGGSGYTF
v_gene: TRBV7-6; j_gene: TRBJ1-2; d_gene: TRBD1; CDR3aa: CASSLGTGALRHF
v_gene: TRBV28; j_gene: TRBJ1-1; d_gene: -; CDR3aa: CASSFLLRGLRTTEAFF
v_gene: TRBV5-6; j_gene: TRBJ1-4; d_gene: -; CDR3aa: CASSTQGPDEKLFF
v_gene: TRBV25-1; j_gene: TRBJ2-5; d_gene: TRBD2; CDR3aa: CASSTSGVGLGETQYF
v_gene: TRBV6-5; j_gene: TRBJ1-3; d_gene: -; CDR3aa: CASTFPSGNTIYF
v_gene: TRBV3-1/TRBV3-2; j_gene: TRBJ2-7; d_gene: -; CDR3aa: CASSQTGGFYEQYF
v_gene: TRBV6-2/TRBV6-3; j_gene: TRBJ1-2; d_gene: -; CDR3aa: CASSYSYRNYGYTF
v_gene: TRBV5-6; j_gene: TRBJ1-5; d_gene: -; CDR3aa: CASTNGGDSNQPQHF
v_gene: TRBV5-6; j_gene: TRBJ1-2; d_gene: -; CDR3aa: CASSSKTGTYGYTF
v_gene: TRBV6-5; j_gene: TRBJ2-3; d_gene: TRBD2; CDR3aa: CASSYGAGDRDTQYF
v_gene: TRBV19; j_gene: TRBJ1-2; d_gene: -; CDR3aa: CASTGGVGYTF
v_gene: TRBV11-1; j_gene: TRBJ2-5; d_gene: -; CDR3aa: CASSFHARETQYF
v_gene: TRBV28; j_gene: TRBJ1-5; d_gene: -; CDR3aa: CASSPGGISQPQHF
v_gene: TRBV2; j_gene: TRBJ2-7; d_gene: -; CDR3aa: CASSINSHHEQYF
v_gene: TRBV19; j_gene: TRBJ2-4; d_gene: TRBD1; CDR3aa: CASSMMGQGNIQYF
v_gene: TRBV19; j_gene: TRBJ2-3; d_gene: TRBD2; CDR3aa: CASSSPGGLPDTQYF
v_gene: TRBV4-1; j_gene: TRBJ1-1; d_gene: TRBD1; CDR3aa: CASSQDPFTRGQAEAFF
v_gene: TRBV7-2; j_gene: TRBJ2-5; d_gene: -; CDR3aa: CASSSGRVETQYF
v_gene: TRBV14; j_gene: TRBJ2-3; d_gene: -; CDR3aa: CASSQGTTVTDTQYF
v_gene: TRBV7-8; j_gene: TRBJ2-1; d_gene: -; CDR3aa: CASSYLYNEQFF
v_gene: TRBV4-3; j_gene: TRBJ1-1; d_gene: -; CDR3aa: CASSQDRKRRGTEAFF
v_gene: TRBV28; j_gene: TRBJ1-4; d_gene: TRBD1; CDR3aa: CASSEGGAGEKLFF
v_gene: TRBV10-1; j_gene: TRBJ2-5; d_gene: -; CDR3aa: CASNRQVSWGTQYF
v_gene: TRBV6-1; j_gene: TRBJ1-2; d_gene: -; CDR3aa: CASSEAWTPPWGYTF
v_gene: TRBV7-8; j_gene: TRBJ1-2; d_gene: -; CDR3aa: CASSLGSRGEYGYTF
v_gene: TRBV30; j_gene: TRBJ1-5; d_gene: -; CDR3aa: CAWNRDISQPQHF
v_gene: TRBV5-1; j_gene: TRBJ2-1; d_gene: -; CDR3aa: CASSLATARRINEQFF
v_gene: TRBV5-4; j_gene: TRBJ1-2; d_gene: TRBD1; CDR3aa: CASRQGGNYGYTF
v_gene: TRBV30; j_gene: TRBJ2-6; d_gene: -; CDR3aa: CAWNMGAGANVLTF
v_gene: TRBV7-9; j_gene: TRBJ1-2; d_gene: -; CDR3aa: CASSRPPDLFYGYTF
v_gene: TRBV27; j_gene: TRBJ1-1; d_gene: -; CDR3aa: CASSKWGSEAFF
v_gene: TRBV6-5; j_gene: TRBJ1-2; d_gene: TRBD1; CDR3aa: CASRRTGVVHGYTF
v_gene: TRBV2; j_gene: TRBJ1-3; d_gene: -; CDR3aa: CASSEVGGNTIYF
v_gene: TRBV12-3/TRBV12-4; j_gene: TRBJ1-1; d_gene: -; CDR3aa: CASSLRTEIVAFF
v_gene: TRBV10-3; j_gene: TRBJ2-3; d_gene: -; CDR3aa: CAIREGGPNTQYF
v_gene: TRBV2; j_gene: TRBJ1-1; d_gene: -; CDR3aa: CASSVERNTEAFF
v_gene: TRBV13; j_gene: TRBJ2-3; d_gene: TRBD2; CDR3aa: CASSAWGEAGGPTDTQYF
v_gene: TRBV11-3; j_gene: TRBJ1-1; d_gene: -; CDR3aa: CASSFRATNTEAFF
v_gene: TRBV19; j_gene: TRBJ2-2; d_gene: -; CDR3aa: CASSIRSSYTGELFF
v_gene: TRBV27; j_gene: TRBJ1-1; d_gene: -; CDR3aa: CASSLNTKNTEAFF
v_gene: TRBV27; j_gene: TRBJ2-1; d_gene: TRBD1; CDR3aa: CASSQGTGGNEQFF
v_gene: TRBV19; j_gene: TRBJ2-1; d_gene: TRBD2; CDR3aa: CASSMRTSGDYNEQFF
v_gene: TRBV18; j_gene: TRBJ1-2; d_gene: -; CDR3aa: CASSPEPRVGYTF
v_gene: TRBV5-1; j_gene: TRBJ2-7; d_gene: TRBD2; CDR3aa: CASSSASGPLYEQYF
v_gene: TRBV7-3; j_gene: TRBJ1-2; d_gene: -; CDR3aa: CASSPRPGSYGGYGYTF
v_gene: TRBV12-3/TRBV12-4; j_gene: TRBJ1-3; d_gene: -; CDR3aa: CASSPSGNTIYF
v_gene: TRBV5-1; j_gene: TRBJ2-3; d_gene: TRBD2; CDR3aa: CASSLQLASTDTQYF
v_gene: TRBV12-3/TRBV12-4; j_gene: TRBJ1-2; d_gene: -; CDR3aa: CASSFSGYHGYTF
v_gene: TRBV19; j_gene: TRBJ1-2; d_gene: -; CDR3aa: CASRFGGTGGYGYTF
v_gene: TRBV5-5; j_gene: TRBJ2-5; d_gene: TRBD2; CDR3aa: CASSRYSSGGIQETQYF
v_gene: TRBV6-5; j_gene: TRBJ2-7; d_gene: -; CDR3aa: CASSNDPSSYEQYF
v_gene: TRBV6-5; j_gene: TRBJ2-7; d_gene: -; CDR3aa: CASSLTRGESYEQYF
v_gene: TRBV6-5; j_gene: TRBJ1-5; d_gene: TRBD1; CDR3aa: CASRKGGRSNQPQHF
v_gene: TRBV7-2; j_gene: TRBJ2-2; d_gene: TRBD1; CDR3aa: CASRIPGTGNTGELFF
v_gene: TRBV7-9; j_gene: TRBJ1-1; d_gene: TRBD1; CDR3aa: CASSPGQGRRTEAFF
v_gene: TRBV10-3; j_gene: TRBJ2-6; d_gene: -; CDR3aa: CAISEGWGNIAGANVLTF